These 9 T cell receptor beta chains originate from one sample sequenced in a study of blood T cell repertoires in COVID-19 (dated by TCRdb to 2020 to 2021). Libraries were made using the immunoSEQ multiplex PCR assay. The immuneACCESS repertoire file appears here via TCRdb, limited to in-frame rearrangements. These files lack a portion of the clones; in checked studies, under half of the deficit traces to unresolved V genes, and the cause of the others is not known. The sample table holds about 92,000 clones, of which less than 85% were seen once. The biggest ten clones account for about 8.1% of the sample. Sample: peripheral blood. The receptors stem from a man aged 45-65 years who had recovered from COVID-19.

Here the CDR3 reads CASSPTGSNYGYTF. CDR3 coding DNA: TGTGCCAGCTCACCGACAGGATCTAACTATGGCTACACCTTC. The chain is built from TRBV18 and TRBJ1-2, with D possibly being TRBD1 (6 bases). Trimming took 3 bases from V and 0 from J, leaving 8 bases between them. The CDR3 loop spans 14 amino acids. From germline, CDR1 is KGHSH and CDR2 LQKENI.

This clone was seen only once. The chain recombines TRBV9 with TRBJ2-3; a possible D gene is TRBD2 (5 bases). This CDR3 has 14 residues. CDR1 is SGDLS, CDR2 YYNGEE, per germline. V was trimmed by 3 bases and J by 6 bases, leaving 14 bases between them. CDR3 residues: CASSEGRAVDTQYF. The CDR3 DNA reads as TGTGCCAGCAGCGAGGGCCGAGCGGTCGATACGCAGTATTTT.

The gene calls are TRBV6-5 and TRBJ1-6; D perhaps matches TRBD1 (6 bases). The V end was cut by 4 bases, the J end by 5 bases, with 12 bases between. Germline CDR1 MNHEY, CDR2 SVGAGI. The CDR3 runs 15 residues. The CDR3 reads CASSSGQRNNSPLHF. The DNA of the CDR3 is TGTGCCAGCAGTTCCGGACAGAGAAATAATTCACCCCTCCACTTT.

The chain uses TRBV3-1 (or the pseudogene TRBV3-2) and TRBJ1-5, with TRBD1 identical over 8 bases. Losses at the gene ends were 2 bases for V and 6 bases for J; bases not matched to a gene: 3. The germline V gene encodes CDR1 LGHDT and CDR2 YNNKEL (reference sequence). This CDR3 spans 14 amino acids. The CDR3, as DNA: TGTGCCAGCAGCCAATCAGGGGGCTTTCAGCCCCAGCATTTT. Translating it yields CASSQSGGFQPQHF.

V gene TRBV7-9 combines with J gene TRBJ1-1, with D possibly being TRBD1 (6 bases). This CDR3 is 14 amino acids long. Germline CDR1 reads SEHNR; CDR2 reads FQNEAQ (reference sequence). The V end was cut by 8 bases, the J end by 0 bases, with 13 bases between. The CDR3 DNA sequence: TGTGCCAGCGACTACAGGGCGGTGAACACTGAAGCTTTCTTT. Translation gives CASDYRAVNTEAFF.

The CDR3, as DNA: TGTGCCAGTAGTCTACTTGGACAGCCGGGGTACACAGATACGCAGTATTTT. This encodes CASSLLGQPGYTDTQYF. The chain couples TRBV19 to TRBJ2-3; possible D gene TRBD1, 6 bases. In germline, CDR1 is LNHDA, CDR2 SQIVND (reference sequence). CDR3 length: 17 amino acids. The germline V and J ends were trimmed by 5 bases and 2 bases, with 20 bases remaining between them.

The count of this clone is one. The rearrangement uses TRBV3-1 (or the pseudogene TRBV3-2) and TRBJ2-7; 10 bases match TRBD2. The germline CDR1 and CDR2 sequences are LGHDT and YNNKEL (reference sequence). J was trimmed by 1 base and V by 0 bases; bases with no gene match: 3. The CDR3 consists of 16 residues. CDR3 DNA: TGTGCCAGCAGCCAAGATATACTAGCGGGGTCCTACGAGCAGTACTTC. This gives the protein CASSQDILAGSYEQYF.

The chain uses TRBV5-1 and TRBJ1-1, with TRBD1 matching over 9 bases. The CDR3 spans 16 residues. V was pared by 5 bases and J by 4 bases, with 12 bases of the junction left unmatched. From germline, CDR1 is SGHRS and CDR2 YFSETQ. The CDR3 region has the DNA TGCGCCAGCAGTTCCATGGGACAGGGTAGGGGCACTGAAGCTTTCTTT. Encoded protein: CASSSMGQGRGTEAFF.

There are a few counts of this clone. V gene TRBV6-2 or TRBV6-3 combines with J gene TRBJ1-5, with TRBD1 as a possible D gene (5 bases). V lost 6 bases to trimming and J lost 0 bases, with 15 bases between them. Germline values: CDR1 MNHEY, CDR2 SVGEGT. The CDR3 has 16 amino acids. CDR3 in DNA: TGTGCCAGCAGCCCTGCTGGGGCCCTTAGCAATCAGCCCCAGCATTTT. It is translated as CASSPAGALSNQPQHF.